These 18 T cell receptor beta chains came from one sample sequenced in a study of shared clonotypes between healthy human individuals. CD45RO negativity and positive selection for CCR7 defined naive CD8 cells, a population that excluded terminally differentiated effector memory CD45RA+ cells. Clones were sequenced by immunoSEQ multiplex PCR, and TCRdb holds only the in-frame ones, with some missing. The data hold about 2,100,000 clones, with roughly 91% observed a single time. Sequencing was done on a sample of naive CD8+ T cells from PBMCs. Source of these receptors: a man younger than 35 in good health. Some clones in this sample may be carry-over from other donors' samples.

This clone was seen only a few times. The V gene is TRBV27, the J gene TRBJ2-5, with TRBD1 matching 9 bases. The germline V gene encodes CDR1 MNHEY and CDR2 SMNVEV (reference sequence). The CDR3 is made up of 13 amino acids. The V and J ends lost 3 bases and 5 bases, in that order; junction bases with no gene match: 1. The CDR3 protein is CASSFGTGETQYF. CDR3 nucleotide sequence: TGTGCCAGCAGTTTCGGGACAGGGGAGACCCAGTACTTC.

The chain combines TRBV9 with TRBJ2-7; 10 bases are shared with TRBD2. The CDR3 is 16 amino acids. The germline V gene has CDR1 SGDLS and CDR2 YYNGEE. J lost 2 bases, V lost 0 bases, and 5 bases had no gene match. The CDR3 reads CASSVESGRAPYEQYF. The CDR3 nucleotides read TGTGCCAGCAGCGTAGAGAGCGGGAGGGCCCCCTACGAGCAGTACTTC. The full variable domain, its missing parts supplied by reference TRBV9 and TRBJ2-7, is DSGVTQTPKHLITATGQRVTLRCSPRSGDLSVYWYQQSLDQGLQFLIQYYNGEERAKGNILERFSAQQFPDLHSELNLSSLELGDSALYFCASSVESGRAPYEQYFGPGTRLTVT.

The V and J genes are TRBV10-2 and TRBJ2-7, with D possibly TRBD2 on 6 matching bases. The CDR3 extends over 14 amino acids. Germline V lookup: CDR1 WSHSY, CDR2 SAAADI. Trimming removed 5 bases from V and 3 bases from J, with 14 bases in between. The CDR3 region is CASSLAGTFYEQYF. The CDR3 region has the DNA TGCGCCAGCAGTTTAGCCGGGACTTTCTACGAGCAGTACTTC.

The gene calls are TRBV7-9 and TRBJ1-3; 8 positions match TRBD1. V lost 4 bases to trimming and J lost 5 bases; unmatched junction nucleotides: 7. The V gene's germline CDR1 is SEHNR and CDR2 FQNEAQ (reference sequence). The CDR3 has 15 amino acids. The CDR3 sequence is CASSSTGGPRNTIYF. The CDR3 nucleotides read TGTGCCAGCAGCTCTACAGGGGGTCCTAGAAACACCATATATTTT.

The rearrangement uses TRBV5-1 and TRBJ1-2; no definite D call. CDR3 length equals 14 residues. V was trimmed by 0 bases and J by 4 bases, leaving 10 bases between them. The germline V gene encodes CDR1 SGHRS and CDR2 YFSETQ. CDR3 nucleotide sequence: TGCGCCAGCAGCTTGGGGAACGGATTCTATGGCTACACCTTC. Amino acid sequence: CASSLGNGFYGYTF.

The V gene is TRBV6-1, the J gene TRBJ1-3, with a tentative D call TRBD1 (5 bases). Per the germline V gene, CDR1 is MNHNS and CDR2 is SASEGT. The CDR3 extends over 13 amino acids. The ends were cut back, 6 bases at V and 15 bases at J, with 21 bases in the middle. CDR3 in DNA: TGTGCCAGCAGGCAGTCGGGGGATGGGTCGAGATATTTT. Translation: CASRQSGDGSRYF.

The chain links TRBV28 to TRBJ2-2; the D gene is possibly TRBD1 (5 bases). This CDR3 region has 12 residues. V was trimmed by 8 bases and J by 3 bases, leaving 7 bases between them. Germline CDR1 reads MDHEN; CDR2 reads SYDVKM. As DNA, the CDR3 is TGTGCCAGCGAAGGGGACACCGGGGAGCTGTTTTTT. This sequence encodes CASEGDTGELFF.

The V call is TRBV14, the J call TRBJ1-1; D not resolved. Germline CDR1 reads SGHDN; CDR2 reads FVKESK. Trimming cost V 0 bases and J 7 bases, with 9 bases left between them. The CDR3 runs 13 residues. Written as DNA, the CDR3 is TGTGCCAGCAGCCAAGATCCCCCGGTTGAAGCTTTCTTT. Protein sequence: CASSQDPPVEAFF.

V is TRBV10-2 and J is TRBJ2-3; 10 nucleotides match TRBD2. Germline V CDR1 and CDR2: WSHSY, SAAADI. V trimming: 5 bases; J trimming: 2 bases; junction bases outside the gene matches: 4. The CDR3 is 15 amino acids. The CDR3: CASSPAGGPTDTQYF. CDR3 DNA sequence: TGCGCCAGCAGTCCAGCGGGAGGGCCCACAGATACGCAGTATTTT.

The chain is built from TRBV19 and TRBJ1-5, with 8 bases aligning to TRBD1. Trimming took 8 bases from V and 7 from J; bases not matched to a gene: 10. CDR3 size: 14 residues. Germline values: CDR1 LNHDA, CDR2 SQIVND (reference sequence). Here the CDR3 DNA reads TGTGCCAGTCGACTGGACAGGGACAGCCAGCCCCAGCATTTT. It codes for CASRLDRDSQPQHF.

The J gene is TRBJ2-7, the V gene TRBV5-4; D is undetermined. Looked up from germline, CDR1 is SGHNT and CDR2 is YYREEE (reference sequence). The CDR3 length is 14 residues. The V end lost 4 bases, the J end lost 2 bases, and 13 bases lay between the germline ends. The CDR3 spells CASSILDGTYEQYF. The CDR3, as DNA: TGTGCCAGCAGCATTCTCGACGGAACCTACGAGCAGTACTTC.

Remarks on this clone: In the same sample, other DNA sequences code for this CDR3. V gene TRBV27 combines with J gene TRBJ2-7, with D unclear. The CDR3 length is 13 residues. V was pared by 3 bases and J by 0 bases, with 6 bases between. The germline V gene has CDR1 MNHEY and CDR2 SMNVEV (reference sequence). In nucleotides, the CDR3 is TGTGCCAGCAGTTTCTCTCTCTCCTACGAGCAGTACTTC. It yields the protein CASSFSLSYEQYF.

V and J are TRBV4-1 and TRBJ2-1; perhaps TRBD1 as D (6 bases). CDR1 and CDR2 from the germline V gene are MGHRA and YSYEKL. The CDR3 sequence is 16 residues long. Trimming took 1 base from V and 6 from J, leaving 16 bases between them. The CDR3 is CASSQVGAVGGNEQFF. CDR3 in DNA: TGCGCCAGCAGCCAAGTTGGAGCGGTAGGGGGCAATGAGCAGTTCTTC.

The chain recombines TRBV9 with TRBJ2-7; D gene unclear. CDR3 size: 15 residues. V was shortened by 3 bases and J by 4 bases, with 17 bases between the two germline ends. Germline loops: CDR1 SGDLS, CDR2 YYNGEE. DNA of the CDR3: TGTGCCAGCAGCGCCCTAGGGTCCCTAGGGTACGAGCAGTACTTC. It is translated as CASSALGSLGYEQYF.

The rearrangement links TRBV6-6 to TRBJ1-2; a possible D gene is TRBD1 (6 bases). CDR1 and CDR2 (germline): MNHNY, SVGAGI (reference sequence). CDR3 length: 13 residues. V gave up 2 bases and J gave up 8 bases, with 12 bases separating them. CDR3 sequence (DNA): TGTGCCAGCAGTTACGGGGGGGCGAAAGGCTACACCTTC. Encoded protein: CASSYGGAKGYTF.

The V and J genes are TRBV30 and TRBJ2-1; the D gene is possibly TRBD1 (5 bases). With 4 bases removed from V and 4 bases from J, the gap between germline ends came to 11 bases. This CDR3 region has 13 residues. From germline, CDR1 is GTSNPN and CDR2 SVGIG (reference sequence). CDR3 loop: CAWKNRYYNEQFF. DNA of the CDR3: TGTGCCTGGAAGAACAGGTATTACAATGAGCAGTTCTTC.

The chain carries TRBV11-2 and TRBJ2-1; 9 nucleotides match TRBD2. With V trimmed by 1 base and J by 1 base, 5 bases remained unmatched. This CDR3 is built from 17 residues. CDR1 is SGHAT and CDR2 is FQNNGV in the germline V gene. This chain's CDR3 is CASSLGRTSESYNEQFF. In nucleotides, the CDR3 is TGTGCCAGCAGCTTAGGCCGGACTAGCGAGTCCTACAATGAGCAGTTCTTC.

This chain uses TRBV4-3 with TRBJ2-1; 11 nucleotides agree with TRBD2. Germline loops: CDR1 LGHNA, CDR2 YSLEER. There are 17 residues in the CDR3. V shed 0 bases and J 2 bases; nucleotides not matched to a gene: 3. This chain's CDR3 is CASSQEWGLAAYNEQFF. CDR3 bases: TGCGCCAGCAGCCAAGAGTGGGGACTAGCGGCCTACAATGAGCAGTTCTTC.